This paragraph reports one T cell receptor (beta chain). This entry is derived from a study of blood T cell repertoires in COVID-19. Measured with immunoSEQ multiplex PCR; TCRdb has only the in-frame clones, and not every one. Of roughly 290,000 clones in the sample, about 89% were seen once. Per the germline V gene, CDR1 is SGHNT and CDR2 is YYREEE (reference sequence). The V segment lost 4 bases and the J segment 4 bases; nucleotides outside the gene matches: 4. The CDR3 has 14 residues. The sample taken for sequencing was peripheral blood. This rearrangement joins TRBV5-4 to TRBJ2-1, with 8 bases aligning to TRBD2. The receptor was derived from a man aged 25-45 years with acute or convalescent COVID-19. CDR3 sequence (DNA): TGTGCCAGCAGCCTTGAGCGGGAGTACAATGAGCAGTTCTTC. It is translated as CASSLEREYNEQFF.